This TCR beta chain was captured by sequencing in a study of blood T cells in healthy people across ages. V shed 2 bases and J 1 base; nucleotides not matched to a gene: 2. The germline gives CDR1 KGHSH, CDR2 LQKENI. The CDR3 is made up of 15 amino acids. For the second PCR, which ran for roughly 7 to 11 cycles, a sample-barcoded 5' primer and a J-beta primer mix were used. TCRdb ran MiXCR on the 5' RACE reads and lists one entry per CDR3 protein. The data show 850,000 or so distinct CDR3 sequences, more than 25% seen once. The sequence derives from a woman of 80 years or more in good health. This chain joins TRBV18 and TRBJ2-3; 8 bases line up with TRBD1. The sequenced sample was blood. The CDR3 region has the DNA TGTGCCAGCTCACCAATGACAGGGGGCACAGATACGCAGTATTTT. Encoded protein: CASSPMTGGTDTQYF.